This is a list of T cell receptor beta chains from one sample in a study of CD8+ T cells in alopecia areata. Clones were read by immunoSEQ multiplex PCR, and TCRdb kept only the in-frame ones, dropping some. This sample has some 170,000 clones; approximately 56% occur once, and the top ten carry approximately 14%. The input for sequencing was CD4+ T cells sorted from blood, taken at week 0. Source of these receptors: a human donor with alopecia areata. Both conserved end residues are part of each CDR3. D genes are given only for firm matches. A clone size is listed for some rows: how often the clone was seen (once, few, many), or a class if it is expanded.

j_gene: TRBJ1-6; abundance: -; d_gene: TRBD1; v_gene: TRBV11-1; CDR3nt: TGTGCCAGCAGCGCACTAAACAGGGGGCAGGTCTCACCCCTCCACTTT; CDR3aa: CASSALNRGQVSPLHF
j_gene: TRBJ1-1; abundance: few; d_gene: -; v_gene: TRBV5-1; CDR3nt: TGCGCCAGCAGCCACGGAGGGGGGCGCGACACTGAAGCTTTCTTT; CDR3aa: CASSHGGGRDTEAFF
j_gene: TRBJ2-5; abundance: -; d_gene: TRBD2; v_gene: TRBV2; CDR3nt: TGTGCCAGCAGCGGGGGGGCAGAGACCCAGTACTTC; CDR3aa: CASSGGAETQYF
j_gene: TRBJ2-7; abundance: -; d_gene: -; v_gene: TRBV4-1; CDR3nt: TGCGCCAGCAGCCAAGATCAGGAAAACAGATCGGTGCAGTACTTC; CDR3aa: CASSQDQENRSVQYF
j_gene: TRBJ2-4; abundance: few; d_gene: TRBD2; v_gene: TRBV7-2; CDR3nt: TGTGCCAGCAGTCCCGGACTAGCGGGGAGTCGGGACATTCAGTACTTC; CDR3aa: CASSPGLAGSRDIQYF
j_gene: TRBJ2-3; abundance: -; d_gene: TRBD1; v_gene: TRBV5-1; CDR3nt: TGCGCCAGCAGCTTCCTACAGGGGGCAGGGGCAGATACGCAGTATTTT; CDR3aa: CASSFLQGAGADTQYF
j_gene: TRBJ1-1; abundance: -; d_gene: -; v_gene: TRBV5-8; CDR3nt: TGTGCCAGCAGCTTGAGGGAGAGTGAAGCTTTCTTT; CDR3aa: CASSLRESEAFF
j_gene: TRBJ2-3; abundance: -; d_gene: TRBD2; v_gene: TRBV29-1; CDR3nt: TGCAGCGTTACGGGACTAGCGGGGGGTTTCGGCGCAGATACGCAGTATTTT; CDR3aa: CSVTGLAGGFGADTQYF
j_gene: TRBJ2-3; abundance: -; d_gene: TRBD2; v_gene: TRBV29-1; CDR3nt: TGCAGCGCCCCTTGGCTAGCGGGGGGCGGAGAATCCACAGATACGCAGTATTTT; CDR3aa: CSAPWLAGGGESTDTQYF
j_gene: TRBJ2-7; abundance: few; d_gene: -; v_gene: TRBV5-1; CDR3nt: TGCGCCAGCAGCTTGGGACCAAGCTCCTACGAGCAGTACTTC; CDR3aa: CASSLGPSSYEQYF
j_gene: TRBJ2-5; abundance: -; d_gene: -; v_gene: TRBV27; CDR3nt: TGTGCCAGCAGATCCACAGGGCAAGAGACCCAGTACTTC; CDR3aa: CASRSTGQETQYF
j_gene: TRBJ1-2; abundance: -; d_gene: -; v_gene: TRBV11-3; CDR3nt: TGTGCCAGCAGCTTGGCCGGGGGGGCCGGGAGCTATGGCTACACCTTC; CDR3aa: CASSLAGGAGSYGYTF
j_gene: TRBJ2-7; abundance: -; d_gene: TRBD2; v_gene: TRBV7-9; CDR3nt: TGTGCCAGCAACAATCGGGGGGGATCGGACGAGCAGTACTTC; CDR3aa: CASNNRGGSDEQYF
j_gene: TRBJ1-1; abundance: -; d_gene: -; v_gene: TRBV29-1; CDR3nt: TGCAGCGTCCCATCACTGAACACTGAAGCTTTCTTT; CDR3aa: CSVPSLNTEAFF
j_gene: TRBJ1-5; abundance: -; d_gene: -; v_gene: TRBV6-5; CDR3nt: TGTGCCAGCAGAGGCGCAGGAACTCAGCCCCAGCATTTT; CDR3aa: CASRGAGTQPQHF
j_gene: TRBJ1-4; abundance: -; d_gene: -; v_gene: TRBV30; CDR3nt: TGTGCCTGGGATACCGGGACACGGAATGAAAAACTGTTTTTT; CDR3aa: CAWDTGTRNEKLFF
j_gene: TRBJ2-5; abundance: -; d_gene: -; v_gene: TRBV29-1; CDR3nt: TGCAGCGGGGACTTGGAGGATGGAGAGACCCAGTACTTC; CDR3aa: CSGDLEDGETQYF
j_gene: TRBJ1-6; abundance: few; d_gene: -; v_gene: TRBV23-1; CDR3nt: TGCGCCAGCAGTCAATCTCGGTCCGGGGATTCACCCCTCCACTTT; CDR3aa: CASSQSRSGDSPLHF
j_gene: TRBJ1-2; abundance: -; d_gene: -; v_gene: TRBV29-1; CDR3nt: TGCAGCGTTGTAGTTTCGGCGGGGGGCGCAGCGTATGGCTACACCTTC; CDR3aa: CSVVVSAGGAAYGYTF
j_gene: TRBJ2-7; abundance: -; d_gene: -; v_gene: TRBV25-1; CDR3nt: TGTGCCAGCAGTGTTACAGGCTACGAGCAGTACTTC; CDR3aa: CASSVTGYEQYF
j_gene: TRBJ1-4; abundance: -; d_gene: -; v_gene: TRBV29-1; CDR3nt: TGCAGCGTTGAAGTTGCGGGGGTCGGAACTAATGAAAAACTGTTTTTT; CDR3aa: CSVEVAGVGTNEKLFF
j_gene: TRBJ2-7; abundance: -; d_gene: -; v_gene: TRBV10-3; CDR3nt: TGTGCTTACGGAAAGGAGGGGACCGAGCAGTACTTC; CDR3aa: CAYGKEGTEQYF
j_gene: TRBJ1-1; abundance: few; d_gene: -; v_gene: TRBV27; CDR3nt: TGTGCCAGCAAGCCCACCGCACGGACAATAATGAACACTGAAGCTTTCTTT; CDR3aa: CASKPTARTIMNTEAFF
j_gene: TRBJ2-7; abundance: -; d_gene: -; v_gene: TRBV29-1; CDR3nt: TGCAGCGTTGTGGCCCGAAATACAGCCTACGAGCAGTACTTC; CDR3aa: CSVVARNTAYEQYF
j_gene: TRBJ1-2; abundance: -; d_gene: -; v_gene: TRBV6-5; CDR3nt: TGTGCCAGCCGGCACCAGCGTTATGGCTACACCTTC; CDR3aa: CASRHQRYGYTF
j_gene: TRBJ2-3; abundance: -; d_gene: -; v_gene: TRBV5-4; CDR3nt: TGTGCCAGCAGCTGGACGCGCCTCACAGATACGCAGTATTTT; CDR3aa: CASSWTRLTDTQYF
j_gene: TRBJ2-7; abundance: -; d_gene: -; v_gene: TRBV2; CDR3nt: TGTGCCAGCAGGGTGACAGAGCCTAGGCAGTACTTC; CDR3aa: CASRVTEPRQYF
j_gene: TRBJ1-2; abundance: -; d_gene: -; v_gene: TRBV30; CDR3nt: TGTGCCTGGAGTGTACGGCAGCATGGCTACACCTTC; CDR3aa: CAWSVRQHGYTF
j_gene: TRBJ1-2; abundance: -; d_gene: TRBD1; v_gene: TRBV30; CDR3nt: TGTGCCTGGACAGGGGGCCTTGGCTACACCTTC; CDR3aa: CAWTGGLGYTF
j_gene: TRBJ2-2; abundance: -; d_gene: -; v_gene: TRBV27; CDR3nt: TGTGCCACTCTCCCCAGGTGGGGGGCGAACACCGGGGAGCTGTTTTTT; CDR3aa: CATLPRWGANTGELFF
j_gene: TRBJ2-7; abundance: many; d_gene: -; v_gene: TRBV6-1; CDR3nt: TGTGCCAGCAGCTTCCGGGGTTGGGAGTACGAGCAGTACTTC; CDR3aa: CASSFRGWEYEQYF
j_gene: TRBJ2-3; abundance: -; d_gene: -; v_gene: TRBV4-2; CDR3nt: TGTGCCAGCAGCCAAGCGGGGGGCAGTCCAGATACGCAGTATTTT; CDR3aa: CASSQAGGSPDTQYF
j_gene: TRBJ2-1; abundance: -; d_gene: -; v_gene: TRBV5-1; CDR3nt: TGCGCCAGCAGAACCGGGGGTTCCTACAATGAGCAGTTCTTC; CDR3aa: CASRTGGSYNEQFF
j_gene: TRBJ2-1; abundance: few; d_gene: -; v_gene: TRBV28; CDR3nt: TGTGCCAGCAGTTTCTTGCGGGGCCTCTCCTACAATGAGCAGTTCTTC; CDR3aa: CASSFLRGLSYNEQFF
j_gene: TRBJ2-1; abundance: -; d_gene: TRBD1; v_gene: TRBV5-1; CDR3nt: TGCGCCAGCAGCAACGGGACAGGGGAATCCGATGAGCAGTTCTTC; CDR3aa: CASSNGTGESDEQFF
j_gene: TRBJ2-7; abundance: -; d_gene: -; v_gene: TRBV23-1; CDR3nt: TGCGCCAGCAGTCAATCGTTCACAGGGACCTCCCTCGAGCAGTACTTC; CDR3aa: CASSQSFTGTSLEQYF
j_gene: TRBJ2-5; abundance: -; d_gene: TRBD1; v_gene: TRBV7-9; CDR3nt: TGTGCCAGCAGCGGGGGACAGGGGGCGTCGGAGACCCAGTACTTC; CDR3aa: CASSGGQGASETQYF
j_gene: TRBJ2-1; abundance: -; d_gene: -; v_gene: TRBV4-2; CDR3nt: TGTGCCAGCAGCCAAGTTCGCAACGAGGGACACAATGAGCAGTTCTTC; CDR3aa: CASSQVRNEGHNEQFF
j_gene: TRBJ1-2; abundance: -; d_gene: -; v_gene: TRBV18; CDR3nt: TGTGCCAGCTCACCATTAGGGGATGGCTACACCTTC; CDR3aa: CASSPLGDGYTF
j_gene: TRBJ1-5; abundance: -; d_gene: -; v_gene: TRBV9; CDR3nt: TGTGCCAGCAGCGTAGGAGGGAGGGAAGACCAGCCCCAGCATTTT; CDR3aa: CASSVGGREDQPQHF
j_gene: TRBJ2-3; abundance: -; d_gene: TRBD2; v_gene: TRBV29-1; CDR3nt: TGCAGCGTTGAACTTACTCGCCCTAGCGGGGGGACGCAGTATTTT; CDR3aa: CSVELTRPSGGTQYF
j_gene: TRBJ2-1; abundance: once; d_gene: -; v_gene: TRBV29-1; CDR3nt: TGCAGCGTTAACAGGGTGGCCTACAATGAGCAGTTCTTC; CDR3aa: CSVNRVAYNEQFF
j_gene: TRBJ2-7; abundance: few; d_gene: TRBD1; v_gene: TRBV27; CDR3nt: TGTGCCAGCCGGGCAACTTGGACAGGGGATGGGGAGCAGTACTTC; CDR3aa: CASRATWTGDGEQYF